What follows is one T cell receptor (beta chain) and its context. Assay used: immunoSEQ multiplex PCR; TCRdb lists only in-frame clones, some missing. The table records fewer than 150,000 clones, about 90% of them present only once. The V and J ends lost 6 bases and 2 bases, in that order; junction bases with no gene match: 1. There are 13 residues in the CDR3. The data were obtained in a study of blood T cell repertoires in COVID-19. Study-level background: The United States, Italy and Spain provided the acute and convalescent COVID-19 samples.

This sequence originates from a woman older than 75 with acute or convalescent COVID-19. This chain links TRBV12-3 or TRBV12-4 with TRBJ2-7, with TRBD1 identical over 10 bases. Sequencing was done on a sample of peripheral blood. CDR3 bases: TGTGCCAGCAGGGGGACAGGGGCCTACGAGCAGTACTTC. Protein: CASRGTGAYEQYF.